This T cell receptor (beta chain) was documented in a study of regulatory T cells in long-lasting Graves disease. Turning to the study itself: Persistence in Graves' disease required over 5 years of antithyroid drugs plus positive TSH receptor antibodies.

Study-level results: Sampling was limited to peripheral blood rather than thyroid tissue.

Building of the TCR beta libraries involved iRepertoire HTBI primers and Arm-PCR of CDR3 regions. TCRdb recomputed calls from the multiplex PCR reads with MiXCR, one row per CDR3 protein. The sample lists a few hundred thousand distinct CDR3 sequences; 23% were seen once. This CDR3 contains 15 residues. V gave up 6 bases and J gave up 4 bases; unmatched junction bases: 6. In germline, CDR1 is SQVTM, CDR2 ANQGSEA. This clonotype was detected many times. What it recognizes is unknown. The time point here: persistent/refractory GD, antithyroid drugs over 5 years with positive TRAb. Isolated PBMC RNA provided the starting material for the TCR library. Staff drew roughly 10 milliliters of peripheral blood into EDTA tubes.

The chain employs TRBV29-1 and TRBJ2-5, with 15 bases fitting TRBD2. The receptor was derived from a female donor with Graves disease. The material sequenced was peripheral blood mononuclear cells (PBMCs), taken when the disease was refractory, from a patient treated with antithyroid drugs. The CDR3 spells CSVAGLAGGLETQYF. CDR3 sequence (DNA): TGCAGCGTCGCAGGACTAGCGGGAGGGCTAGAGACCCAGTACTTC. The whole variable domain, remainder taken from reference TRBV29-1 and TRBJ2-5, is SAVISQKPSRDICQRGTSLTIQCQVDSQVTMMFWYRQQPGQSLTLIATANQGSEATYESGFVIDKFPISRPNLTFSTLTVSNMSPEDSSIYLCSVAGLAGGLETQYFGPGTRLLVL.